Listed below are T cell receptor beta chains from one sample, sequenced in a study of shared clonotypes between healthy human individuals. Libraries were prepared by immunoSEQ multiplex PCR; TCRdb keeps only in-frame clonotypes and omits some of them. Of roughly 700,000 clones listed, around two thirds were seen once; the top ten hold 1.5% to 2%. Sequenced: memory CD4+ T cells sorted from blood. The source is a woman in her twenties or thirties in good health. CDR3s include the opening cysteine and the closing phenylalanine or tryptophan. The D gene is left open where the match is weak. Clone sizes are given selectively: once, few, many, or a class where the clone is expanded.

clone_size	d_call	v_call	j_call	cdr3_nt	cdr3_aa
.	.	TRBV9	TRBJ1-2	TGTGCCAGCAGCGTTCAGGGGAACTATGGCTACACCTTC	CASSVQGNYGYTF
once	.	TRBV18	TRBJ1-4	TGTGCCAGCTCACCGGGCGATGAAAAACTGTTTTTT	CASSPGDEKLFF
.	.	TRBV28	TRBJ2-3	TGTGCCAGCAGGGCAAGTGGATCCACAGATACGCAGTATTTT	CASRASGSTDTQYF
.	TRBD2	TRBV25-1	TRBJ2-1	TGTGCCAGCAGAGGACTAGCGGGACAATTCAATGAGCAGTTCTTC	CASRGLAGQFNEQFF
few	.	TRBV7-9	TRBJ1-1	TGTGCCAGCAGCTTAGAACAGGCGATGAACACTGAAGCTTTCTTT	CASSLEQAMNTEAFF
few	TRBD1	TRBV4-1	TRBJ2-1	TGCGCCAGCAGCCCCAACCCGGGACAGGCTACAATCCGTGAGCAGTTCTTC	CASSPNPGQATIREQFF
.	TRBD2	TRBV27	TRBJ2-7	TGTGCCAGCAGGGGGGGACTAGCGAAGCACTACGAGCAGTACTTC	CASRGGLAKHYEQYF
.	.	TRBV5-4	TRBJ1-1	TGTGCCAGCAGCTGGCAGGGGCTCACTGAAGCTTTCTTT	CASSWQGLTEAFF
few	.	TRBV11-2	TRBJ2-7	TGTGCCAGCAGCCCCCGGGACCCCTACGAGCAGTACTTC	CASSPRDPYEQYF
.	TRBD2	TRBV6-5	TRBJ2-7	TGTGCCAGCAGGCCGGGACTAGCTGTATACGAGCAGTACTTC	CASRPGLAVYEQYF
once	.	TRBV19	TRBJ1-1	TGTGCCAGTAGTCCAAGGAGGGGTAGCACTGAAGCTTTCTTT	CASSPRRGSTEAFF
.	TRBD2	TRBV5-4	TRBJ2-7	TGTGCCAGCAGCCCGTCCGGGACTAGCGGAACCTACGAGCAGTACTTC	CASSPSGTSGTYEQYF
.	TRBD1	TRBV6-6	TRBJ1-5	TGTGCCAGCAGCGACGCGGGACAGGGGGCGGAACAGCCCCAGCATTTT	CASSDAGQGAEQPQHF
.	TRBD2	TRBV29-1	TRBJ2-2	TGCAGCGAAATAACTTGGACTAGCAGAAACACCGGGGAGCTGTTTTTT	CSEITWTSRNTGELFF
.	TRBD1	TRBV30	TRBJ1-1	TGTGCCTGGAGTGTTCTACCAGGGGGGGAAGCTTTCTTT	CAWSVLPGGEAFF
.	.	TRBV5-4	TRBJ2-2	TGTGCCAGCAGCTCACCTGGGGGGCGCACCGGGGAGCTGTTTTTT	CASSSPGGRTGELFF
once	.	TRBV25-1	TRBJ1-1	TGTGCCAGCAGTGGAATCGGATTGAACACTGAAGCTTTCTTT	CASSGIGLNTEAFF
.	TRBD1	TRBV15	TRBJ1-5	TGTGCCACCAGCAGACGTTCTACCGGGACAGTCATCAATCAGCCCCAGCATTTT	CATSRRSTGTVINQPQHF
.	.	TRBV28	TRBJ2-3	TGTGCCAGCAGCGCGGCCACAGATACGCAGTATTTT	CASSAATDTQYF
.	TRBD1	TRBV6-1	TRBJ2-5	TGTGCCAGCAGCCAAGACAGGGGGCGCTGGGAGACCCAGTACTTC	CASSQDRGRWETQYF
.	.	TRBV6-6	TRBJ1-1	TGTGCCAGCAGTTCGACAGGAACAAACACTGAAGCTTTCTTT	CASSSTGTNTEAFF
.	.	TRBV6-1	TRBJ2-1	TGTGCCTGCAGGGGAGGCCAATTTGAGCACAATGAGCAGTTCTTC	CACRGGQFEHNEQFF
once	TRBD1	TRBV28	TRBJ2-7	TGTGCCAGCCGAAGGGGGACAGGCCGCCTTTACGAGCAGTACTTC	CASRRGTGRLYEQYF
.	TRBD2	TRBV10-3	TRBJ2-2	TGTGCCATCAGTGATACTAGCGGGAGGGCCGGGGAGCTGTTTTTT	CAISDTSGRAGELFF
.	TRBD1	TRBV6-1	TRBJ2-5	TGTGCCAGCAGTGAAGACAGGGGGCCCGAGACCCAGTACTTC	CASSEDRGPETQYF
.	TRBD2	TRBV4-1	TRBJ2-1	TGCGCCAGCAGCCAAGAGGAGACTAGCGGGACTATAGATGAGCAGTTCTTC	CASSQEETSGTIDEQFF
many	TRBD2	TRBV27	TRBJ2-3	TGTGCCAGCAGTTTAGGACTAGCGGGATCCGCAGATACGCAGTATTTT	CASSLGLAGSADTQYF
once	.	TRBV6-6	TRBJ2-7	TGTGCCAGCAGTTCTCACGGCCCCACAGACGAGCAGTACTTC	CASSSHGPTDEQYF
few	.	TRBV7-8	TRBJ2-7	TGTGCCAGCAGCCTCCGTTACGAGCAGTACTTC	CASSLRYEQYF
few	.	TRBV15	TRBJ2-5	TGTGCCACCAGGTCGGGGTCGTCAGAGACCCAGTACTTC	CATRSGSSETQYF
.	.	TRBV5-1	TRBJ1-5	TGCGCCAGCAGCCGTGATAGCAATCAGCCCCAGCATTTT	CASSRDSNQPQHF
.	.	TRBV10-3	TRBJ2-2	TGTGCCATCAGGATCCCCCCCGGGGAGCTGTTTTTT	CAIRIPPGELFF
.	.	TRBV28	TRBJ1-3	TGTGCCAGCAGCCTACCCAGAGAGGTAGGAAACACCATATATTTT	CASSLPREVGNTIYF
.	.	TRBV25-1	TRBJ2-1	TGTGCCAGCAGTGATTCCGGAGGAGGGACCCCCTACAATGAGCAGTTCTTC	CASSDSGGGTPYNEQFF
.	TRBD1	TRBV29-1	TRBJ1-4	TGCAGCGCTGGACCGGGAGGGGGCGCAAGTGAAAAACTGTTTTTT	CSAGPGGGASEKLFF
.	TRBD2	TRBV28	TRBJ2-3	TGTGCCAGCAGGGGAGGGAGCAGAGATACGCAGTATTTT	CASRGGSRDTQYF
.	.	TRBV7-2	TRBJ1-2	TGTGCCAGCAGCTCAGGGTATGGCTACACCTTC	CASSSGYGYTF
few	.	TRBV5-1	TRBJ2-2	TGCGCCAGCAGCTCCCTGAACACCGGGGAGCTGTTTTTT	CASSSLNTGELFF
.	.	TRBV28	TRBJ1-2	TGTGCCAGCAGCTCCGGAATAATGCAGGGAGGTGGCTACACCTTC	CASSSGIMQGGGYTF
.	TRBD1	TRBV19	TRBJ2-1	TGTGCCAGTACCAAGGAAGGACAGGGGGTCAATGAGCAGTTCTTC	CASTKEGQGVNEQFF
few	TRBD1	TRBV5-1	TRBJ1-4	TGCGCCAGCAGCCAGACAGGGGAGGTTGGTGAAAAACTGTTTTTT	CASSQTGEVGEKLFF
.	.	TRBV11-3	TRBJ2-5	TGTGCCAGCAGCTCAGGACAGAAAGAGACCCAGTACTTC	CASSSGQKETQYF
.	.	TRBV19	TRBJ1-2	TGTGCCAGTACTCCCCTAGGGGGTGGCTATGGCTACACCTTC	CASTPLGGGYGYTF
few	.	TRBV10-1	TRBJ2-2	TGCGCCAGCAGTGAGTCCTGGCGCGCGGATAGGCTGTTTTTT	CASSESWRADRLFF
many	.	TRBV28	TRBJ2-7	TGTGCCAGCAGTTTATGGGTCAGGGCCTACGAGCAGTACTTC	CASSLWVRAYEQYF
.	TRBD1	TRBV6-1	TRBJ2-7	TGTGCCAGCAGCGCAGGGACAGCCTCCTACGAGCAGTACTTC	CASSAGTASYEQYF
.	.	TRBV11-3	TRBJ2-1	TGTGCCAGCAGCTTAGATTCCGGGGTTGGGGAGCAGTTCTTC	CASSLDSGVGEQFF
.	TRBD1	TRBV7-8	TRBJ2-1	TGTGCCAGCAGCTTAGGGAGATGGGACAGGGGGCTCAATGAGCAGTTCTTC	CASSLGRWDRGLNEQFF
.	.	TRBV9	TRBJ2-1	TGTGCCAGCAGCCTACGTCCCGAGCGCAAGAGTCCCTCCTACAATGAGCAGTTCTTC	CASSLRPERKSPSYNEQFF
.	.	TRBV29-1	TRBJ1-4	TGCAGCGTTGAAGATCACGATAATGAAAAACTGTTTTTT	CSVEDHDNEKLFF
.	.	TRBV2	TRBJ1-2	TGTGCCAGCAGTTCCCTAGGCGGGGGCGCCGATGGCTACACCTTC	CASSSLGGGADGYTF
.	.	TRBV19	TRBJ2-2	TGTGCCAGTGCCGTAAATGCCGGGGAGCTGTTTTTT	CASAVNAGELFF
few	.	TRBV7-2	TRBJ2-1	TGTGCCAGCAGCCCACACGATGAGCAGTTCTTC	CASSPHDEQFF